This TCR beta chain originates from a study of shared T cell receptors in the human thymus. This CDR3 has 16 residues. Germline CDR1 reads LNHNV; CDR2 reads YYDKDF (reference sequence). The V end lost 0 bases, the J end lost 3 bases, and 12 bases lay between the germline ends. Profiled with immunoSEQ multiplex PCR; TCRdb holds only in-frame clones, not every one. The sample lists 500,000 to 850,000 clones, more than 75% occurring once. The same data also contributed to another study, on human thymus T cells. Turning to that study: Corrective cardiac operations yielded the resected thymus tissue. Reports from related research described highly overlapping thymic repertoires among unrelated individuals.

This clonotype was obtained from a boy in the first two years of life with a congenital heart defect. Material: thymocytes. The chain has TRBV15 and TRBJ2-1; TRBD1 might be the D (6 bases). This CDR3 reads CATSRDHRVNYNEQFF. DNA for the CDR3: TGTGCCACCAGCAGAGATCACAGGGTTAACTACAATGAGCAGTTCTTC.